The clone carrying this T cell receptor (beta chain) was counted only a few times. Its antigen is as yet unknown. Every TCR beta cDNA library bore unique molecular identifiers. Roughly 500,000 cDNA molecules were obtained per 1 to 10 million input T cells. Using its own MiXCR run on the PCR reads, TCRdb lists one record per CDR3 protein. The profile shows fewer than 850,000 distinct CDR3 sequences, 30% of them singletons. Unmatched junction bases numbered 13, after V lost 5 bases and J lost 3 bases. This CDR3 spans 17 amino acids. Germline CDR1 is DFQATT and CDR2 is SNEGSKA (reference sequence). This specimen belongs to a study of post-analysis software for immune sequencing data. The wider study: Relapsing-remitting, secondary progressive and progressive-relapsing forms made up the multiple sclerosis disease courses.

Study-wide points: Multiple sclerosis patients showed significantly lower normalized Chao1 diversity than controls did. Compared with controls, patients had more of roughly five TRBV segments, including TRBV5-6, TRBV5-1 and TRBV20-1.

The sequence derives from a girl under 18 with multiple sclerosis. The chain joins TRBV20-1 to TRBJ2-3, with TRBD2 matching 11 bases. The sequencing input was blood. For the CDR3, the DNA is TGCAGTGCTGTTTCCGGGACTAGCGGCTCCGGGACAGATACGCAGTATTTT. It encodes CSAVSGTSGSGTDTQYF.